These T cell receptor beta chains were read from a single sample in a study of T cells after yellow fever vaccination. Via MiXCR, TCRdb re-called the 5' RACE reads, giving one row per CDR3 protein. The sample includes 300,000 to 350,000 distinct CDR3 sequences, roughly a tenth of them seen just once. The sequenced sample was CD4+ T cells sorted from PBMCs, obtained 45 days after the yellow fever booster vaccination. Receptors originate from a man between 18 and 29 years old who received the YFV17D yellow fever vaccine. Both conserved end residues are part of each CDR3. Each record gives: J gene, V gene, clone size, D gene, CDR3 DNA, CDR3 protein. The D gene is left open where the match is weak. Expanded clones are given a class, and other clones once, few, many or no size at all.

TRBJ2-3	TRBV3-1	many	.	TGTGCCAGCAGCCAGGGGGGCACAGATACGCAGTATTTT	CASSQGGTDTQYF
TRBJ2-7	TRBV29-1	few	TRBD2	TGCAGCGTTGTTGCGGGGGGGGACTACGAGCAGTACTTC	CSVVAGGDYEQYF
TRBJ1-1	TRBV6-5	.	.	TGTGCCAGCAGTTACTCGTCGGCCTCGGGAACTGAAGCTTTCTTT	CASSYSSASGTEAFF
TRBJ1-1	TRBV10-2	few	TRBD1	TGCGCCAGCAACCTACAGGGGGCGGGTGAAGCTTTCTTT	CASNLQGAGEAFF
TRBJ1-1	TRBV5-1	few	.	TGCGCCAGCAGCATGCAGGGTTCACCGGCGCCTTTCTTT	CASSMQGSPAPFF
TRBJ1-2	TRBV7-9	few	.	TGTGCCAGCAGCTTAGCGTTGACCTATGGCTACACCTTC	CASSLALTYGYTF
TRBJ2-1	TRBV23-1	many	.	TGCGCCAGCAGTCAATCCCGGAGGGGGCAGGGGAGCAACAATGAGCAGTTCTTC	CASSQSRRGQGSNNEQFF
TRBJ2-1	TRBV5-1	few	.	TGCGCCAGCAGCTTGGCTCGCCTGGGGTCCTACAATGAGCAGTTCTTC	CASSLARLGSYNEQFF
TRBJ2-1	TRBV7-9	few	TRBD2	TGTGCCAGCACCCGGACTAGCGGGGCATACAATGAGCAGTTCTTC	CASTRTSGAYNEQFF
TRBJ1-2	TRBV6-2/TRBV6-3	.	.	TGTGCCAGCAGTTTCTCCCGGGACTGGAGGGTCCCGTATGGCTACACCTTC	CASSFSRDWRVPYGYTF
TRBJ2-3	TRBV25-1	few	.	TGTGCCAGCAGTGAATACGGTGCTAGCACAGATACGCAGTATTTT	CASSEYGASTDTQYF
TRBJ1-5	TRBV6-2/TRBV6-3	few	.	TGTGCCAGCAGTGATCCGGGGCTCCAGCATTTT	CASSDPGLQHF
TRBJ1-2	TRBV5-1	few	.	TGCGCCAGCAGCTTGTTGCCGGACTATGGCTACACCTTC	CASSLLPDYGYTF
TRBJ1-5	TRBV30	.	.	TGTGCCTGGAGCCCTTTGAATCCCGGTCAGCGCCAGCATTTT	CAWSPLNPGQRQHF
TRBJ2-4	TRBV4-2	.	.	TGTGCCAGCAGCGCCACAGGGTCTAACGGCAAAAACATTCAGTACTTC	CASSATGSNGKNIQYF
TRBJ1-1	TRBV12-3/TRBV12-4	few	TRBD1	TGTGCCAGCAGTCTGACAGGGGGGAGTGGCACTGAAGCTTTCTTT	CASSLTGGSGTEAFF
TRBJ2-2	TRBV6-5	few	.	TGTGCCAGCAGGCCTTATAGGACAACCACAAAAAGGCCCGGGGAGCTGTTTTTT	CASRPYRTTTKRPGELFF
TRBJ2-3	TRBV5-1	few	TRBD2	TGCGCCAGCAGCTTACTAGCGGGGTCTCAAGATACGCAGTATTTT	CASSLLAGSQDTQYF
TRBJ1-1	TRBV7-6	.	TRBD1	TGTGCCAGCAGTTCCACCCGGGACAGGGGCACTGAAGCTTTCTTT	CASSSTRDRGTEAFF
TRBJ1-1	TRBV18	few	.	TGTGCCAGCTCACCACCCTCCAGACAACCGAACACTGAAGCTTTCTTT	CASSPPSRQPNTEAFF
TRBJ1-5	TRBV29-1	few	TRBD1	TGCAGCTCCGGGACAGGGGTCGGTCAGCCCCAGCATTTT	CSSGTGVGQPQHF
TRBJ2-3	TRBV5-1	many	.	TGTGCCAGCAGCTTAGGAGCTAGCACAGATACGCAGTATTTT	CASSLGASTDTQYF
TRBJ2-1	TRBV7-2	many	.	TGTGCCAGCTTAATAACCCCTCGGGATGAGCAGTTCTTC	CASLITPRDEQFF
TRBJ1-2	TRBV2	few	.	TGTGCCAGCAGGCTCTATGGCTACACCTTC	CASRLYGYTF
TRBJ1-5	TRBV5-6	few	.	TGTGCCAGCAGCTTAGGTAGTGAGAAGCGCCAGCATTTT	CASSLGSEKRQHF
TRBJ2-1	TRBV10-3	few	TRBD1	TGTGCCATCAGGGGACAGGGGAATGAGCAGTTCTTC	CAIRGQGNEQFF
TRBJ2-2	TRBV20-1	few	.	TGCAGTGCTAGAGACAGGTCAGCCGGGGAGCTGTTTTTT	CSARDRSAGELFF
TRBJ1-1	TRBV20-1	.	.	TGCAGTGCTAGGGGGAGGGGTGACACTGAAGCTTTCTTT	CSARGRGDTEAFF
TRBJ1-2	TRBV12-3/TRBV12-4	.	.	TGTGCCAGCAGTTTAGAGCGGTCACCCTATGGCTACACCTTC	CASSLERSPYGYTF
TRBJ2-2	TRBV11-2	few	.	TGTGCCAGCAGCATAGTTCGCGGCCGGGGGCCCGGGGAGCTGTTTTTT	CASSIVRGRGPGELFF
TRBJ2-6	TRBV5-4	.	.	TGTGCCAGCAGGTGGGACTCTGGGGCCAACGTCCTGACTTTC	CASRWDSGANVLTF
TRBJ2-1	TRBV6-5	.	.	TGTGCCAGCAGGCGAGCATGGCCCGGGGTTGAGCAGTTCTTC	CASRRAWPGVEQFF
TRBJ1-1	TRBV7-2	few	TRBD1	TGTGCCAGCAGCCGACAGGGGGATTGGACTGAAGCTTTCTTT	CASSRQGDWTEAFF
TRBJ1-1	TRBV7-2	few	.	TGTCAAGCCAGGAACACTGAAGCTTTCTTT	CQARNTEAFF
TRBJ1-2	TRBV4-3	few	.	TGCGCCAGCAGCCAAGTCAGATCCAACTATGGCTACACCTTC	CASSQVRSNYGYTF
TRBJ2-6	TRBV9	.	TRBD1	TGTGCCAGCAGCGTAGGGACAGGGATCTCTGGGGCCAACGTCCTGACTTTC	CASSVGTGISGANVLTF
TRBJ2-2	TRBV29-1	many	.	TGCAGCGTTTGTACGGCCGCGAACACCGGGGAGCTGTTTTTT	CSVCTAANTGELFF
TRBJ2-5	TRBV27	.	.	TGTGCCAGCGCCCCCCGAGGGGAAGAGACCCAGTACTTC	CASAPRGEETQYF
TRBJ1-5	TRBV20-1	.	TRBD1	TGCAGTGCTCTGAGGGACAGGTCCAATCAGCCCCAGCATTTT	CSALRDRSNQPQHF
TRBJ2-2	TRBV3-1	.	TRBD1	TGTGCCAGCAGCCGGGATGGACAGGGGACCACCGGGGAGCTGTTTTTT	CASSRDGQGTTGELFF
TRBJ2-6	TRBV20-1	many	.	TGCAGTGCTTCCAATAGACCCCTCTTGAGAGCTGGGGCCAACGTCCTGACTTTC	CSASNRPLLRAGANVLTF
TRBJ2-5	TRBV7-3	.	TRBD1	TGTGCCAGCAGCTTAAAGGGACAGGGGGCGTGGGAGACCCAGTACTTC	CASSLKGQGAWETQYF
TRBJ1-5	TRBV20-1	.	.	TGCAGTGCTAGAGATCATTCGGAGACGGCGCAGCCCCAGCATTTT	CSARDHSETAQPQHF
TRBJ2-3	TRBV5-6	.	.	TGTGCCAGCACCGGAACGGGGACAGATACGCAGTATTTT	CASTGTGTDTQYF
TRBJ1-5	TRBV2	few	.	TGTGCCAGCAGGGCCTTCCTTTCGCAGCCCCAGCATTTT	CASRAFLSQPQHF
TRBJ2-7	TRBV6-1	few	TRBD1	TGTGCCAGCAGTGAATACAGGGGTCAATTTTACGAGCAGTACTTC	CASSEYRGQFYEQYF